This TCR beta chain was identified in a study of shared T cell receptors in the human thymus. Profiling relied on immunoSEQ multiplex PCR, and the TCRdb table lists in-frame clones only, not all of them. The profile covers about 500,000 clones, with more than 75% appearing a single time and roughly 0.013% taken by the ten largest. This CDR3 has 16 residues. The ends lost 1 base at V and 6 bases at J; junction bases unmatched: 7. Germline CDR1 reads MNHEY; CDR2 reads SVGAGI. This clone has a single count. The same specimen was also included in a second study, on human thymus T cells. Per that paper: It was healthy Finnish infants having corrective surgery for congenital heart defects who were the donors. Thymus specimens were resections from corrective heart surgery. The authors found apparently biased V and J gene usage in thymic and blood repertoires. Related research found strongly overlapping thymic repertoires in unrelated individuals.

Sequenced sample: thymocytes. The TCR was taken from a boy under two years old with a congenital heart defect. J is TRBJ1-3 and V is TRBV6-5; TRBD1 matches at 9 bases. CDR3 coding DNA: TGTGCCAGCAGTTACTTTTATCGGGACAGGGTAAACACCATATATTTT. It yields the protein CASSYFYRDRVNTIYF.